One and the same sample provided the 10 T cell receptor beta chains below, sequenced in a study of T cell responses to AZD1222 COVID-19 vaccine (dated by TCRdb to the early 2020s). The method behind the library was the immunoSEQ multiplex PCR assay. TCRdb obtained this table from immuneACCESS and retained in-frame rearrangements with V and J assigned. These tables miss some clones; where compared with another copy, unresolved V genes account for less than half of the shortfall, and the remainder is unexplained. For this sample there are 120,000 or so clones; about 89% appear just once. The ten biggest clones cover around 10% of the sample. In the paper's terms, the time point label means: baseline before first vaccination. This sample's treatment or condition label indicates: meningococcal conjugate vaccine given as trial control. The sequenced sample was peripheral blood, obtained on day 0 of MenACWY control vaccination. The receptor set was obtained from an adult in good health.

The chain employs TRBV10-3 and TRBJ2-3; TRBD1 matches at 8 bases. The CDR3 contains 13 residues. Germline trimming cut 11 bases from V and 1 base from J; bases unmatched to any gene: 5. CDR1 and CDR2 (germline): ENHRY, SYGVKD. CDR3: CAVTGGGTDTQYF. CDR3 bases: TGTGCCGTCACAGGGGGTGGCACAGATACGCAGTATTTT.

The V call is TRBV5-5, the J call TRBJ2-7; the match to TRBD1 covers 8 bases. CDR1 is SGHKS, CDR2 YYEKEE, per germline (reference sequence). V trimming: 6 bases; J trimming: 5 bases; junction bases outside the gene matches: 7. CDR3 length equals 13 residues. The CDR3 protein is CASNQGAGDEQYF. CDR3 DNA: TGTGCCAGCAACCAGGGGGCGGGCGACGAGCAGTACTTC.

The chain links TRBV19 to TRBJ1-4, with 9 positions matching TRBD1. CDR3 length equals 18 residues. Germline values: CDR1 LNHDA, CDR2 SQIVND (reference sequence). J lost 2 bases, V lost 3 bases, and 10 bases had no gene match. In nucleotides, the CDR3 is TGTGCCAGTAGTATTCTTAGGGGACAGGGCTCCACTAATGAAAAACTGTTTTTT. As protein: CASSILRGQGSTNEKLFF.

CDR3 DNA: TGTGCCAGCAGCCACAAACGGACTAGCGGGAGGCCCGAGCAGTACTTC. This encodes CASSHKRTSGRPEQYF. The chain couples TRBV11-3 to TRBJ2-7, with TRBD2 identical over 14 bases. Germline CDR1 reads SGHNT; CDR2 reads YENEEA. Unmatched junction bases numbered 9, after V lost 5 bases and J lost 6 bases. The CDR3 sequence is 16 residues long. Using reference TRBV11-3 and TRBJ2-7 for the parts outside the CDR3, the full variable domain is EAGVVQSPRYKIIEKKQPVAFWCNPISGHNTLYWYLQNLGQGPELLIRYENEEAVDDSQLPKDRFSAERLKGVDSTLKIQPAELGDSAVYLCASSHKRTSGRPEQYFGPGTRLTVT.

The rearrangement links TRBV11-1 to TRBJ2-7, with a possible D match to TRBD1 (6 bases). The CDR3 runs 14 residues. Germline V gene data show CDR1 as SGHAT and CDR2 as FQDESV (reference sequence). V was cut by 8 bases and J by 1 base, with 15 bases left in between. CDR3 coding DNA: TGTGCCAGCTCCCACCGGGACAAATCCTACGAGCAGTACTTC. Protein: CASSHRDKSYEQYF.

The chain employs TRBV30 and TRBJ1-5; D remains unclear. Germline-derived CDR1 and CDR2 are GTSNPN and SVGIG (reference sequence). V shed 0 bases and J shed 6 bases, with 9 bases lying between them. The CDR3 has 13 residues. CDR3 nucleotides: TGTGCCTGGAGTGTATCTGAGGTTCAGCCCCAGCATTTT. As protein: CAWSVSEVQPQHF.

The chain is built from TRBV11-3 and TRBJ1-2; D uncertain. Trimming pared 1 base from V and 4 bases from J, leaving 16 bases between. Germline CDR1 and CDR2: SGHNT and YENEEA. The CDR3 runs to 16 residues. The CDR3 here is CASSLGSLEDVYGYTF. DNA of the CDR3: TGTGCCAGCAGCTTAGGTAGTCTCGAGGACGTCTATGGCTACACCTTC.

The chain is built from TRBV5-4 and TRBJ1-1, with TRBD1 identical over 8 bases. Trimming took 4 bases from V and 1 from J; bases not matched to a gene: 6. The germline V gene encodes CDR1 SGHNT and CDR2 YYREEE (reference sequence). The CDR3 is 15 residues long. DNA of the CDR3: TGTGCCAGCAGCATAAGACAGGGGTCGAACACTGAAGCTTTCTTT. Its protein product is CASSIRQGSNTEAFF.

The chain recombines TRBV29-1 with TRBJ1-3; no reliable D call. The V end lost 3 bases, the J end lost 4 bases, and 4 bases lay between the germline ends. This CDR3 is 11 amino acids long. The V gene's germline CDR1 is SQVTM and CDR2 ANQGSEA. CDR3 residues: CSVDLGNTIYF. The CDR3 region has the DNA TGCAGCGTTGACCTGGGAAACACCATATATTTT.

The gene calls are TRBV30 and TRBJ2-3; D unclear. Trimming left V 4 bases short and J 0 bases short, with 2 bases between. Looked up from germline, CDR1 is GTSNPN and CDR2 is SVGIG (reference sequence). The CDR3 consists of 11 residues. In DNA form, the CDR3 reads TGTGCCTGGACTAGCACAGATACGCAGTATTTT. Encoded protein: CAWTSTDTQYF.